One T cell receptor beta chain is described in this entry. Original processing methods: Amplifying reference gene primers gave estimates of nucleated cell counts. The protocol was immunoSEQ multiplex PCR, while the TCRdb copy is restricted to in-frame clones and leaves out a portion. V and J calls and clone size follow that table, whereas D and trimming were derived from the DNA. In the table there are about 46,000 clones, about 86% of which are singletons. The data derive from a study of blood T cell repertoires in COVID-19. The overall study: The cDNA or gDNA used as material had been derived from T cells, B-cell-depleted T cells, or PBMCs.

Looked up from germline, CDR1 is SGHNT and CDR2 is YENEEA. Trimming shortened V by 5 bases and J by 4 bases, and 15 bases separated the two germline ends. CDR3 size: 15 residues. This clonotype was sampled from an elderly man with active COVID-19. Source material: peripheral blood. The rearrangement joins TRBV11-3 to TRBJ1-5; perhaps TRBD1 as D (5 bases). The CDR3 sequence: CASSPRWTLNQPQHF. CDR3 sequence (DNA): TGTGCCAGCAGCCCCCGCTGGACATTGAATCAGCCCCAGCATTTT.